Listed here are 18 T cell receptor beta chains from one sample, sequenced in a study of cytomegalovirus exposure and HLA in healthy donors. The protocol was immunoSEQ multiplex PCR, while the TCRdb copy is restricted to in-frame clones and leaves out a portion. The sample lists approximately 160,000 clones, 86% seen once, with approximately 2% in the top ten. Sequenced input: PBMCs. The receptors shown here come from a woman under 30 in good health and CMV-seronegative.

The genes are TRBV10-3 and TRBJ2-7; TRBD1 is a possible D gene (5 bases). In germline, CDR1 is ENHRY, CDR2 SYGVKD. CDR3 length equals 16 residues. Between the trimmed V and J ends, which lost 0 bases and 7 bases, there was a span of 19 bases. CDR3 DNA: TGTGCCATCAGTGAGTCGGTAGGGGAACGCATACATGAGCAGTACTTC. The encoded protein is CAISESVGERIHEQYF.

This clone was counted a few times. V gene TRBV29-1 combines with J gene TRBJ1-2; D might be TRBD1 (5 bases). This CDR3 region has 12 residues. CDR1 and CDR2 (germline): SQVTM, ANQGSEA. Trimming cost V 4 bases and J 4 bases, with 10 bases left between them. CDR3 residues: CSVVDSFYGYTF. CDR3 in DNA: TGCAGCGTTGTCGACAGCTTCTATGGCTACACCTTC.

The chain combines TRBV6-1 with TRBJ2-2; 13 positions agree with TRBD2. This CDR3 is 14 amino acids long. Trimming at V came to 8 bases and at J to 9 bases, leaving 6 bases not matched to a gene. The germline CDR1 and CDR2 sequences are MNHNS and SASEGT. CDR3 DNA sequence: TGTGCCAGCGCAGGACTAGCGGGGGCCAGGGAGCTGTTTTTT. It codes for CASAGLAGARELFF.

This clone appeared once. This chain links TRBV19 with TRBJ2-1; possible D gene TRBD2, 5 bases. Trimming cost V 4 bases and J 10 bases, with 11 bases left between them. The germline gives CDR1 LNHDA, CDR2 SQIVND (reference sequence). This CDR3 is 12 amino acids long. DNA for the CDR3: TGTGCCAGTAGTACTACTCGCGGGGAGCAGTTCTTC. This gives the protein CASSTTRGEQFF.

CDR3 nucleotide sequence: TGTGCCAGCAGCTTGGCTAACAGGGCTGGGGCCAACGTCCTGACTTTC. Its translation is CASSLANRAGANVLTF. V gene TRBV7-9 combines with J gene TRBJ2-6; D is perhaps TRBD1 (6 bases). The CDR3 contains 16 residues. Trimming left V 3 bases short and J 2 bases short, with 11 bases between. CDR1 and CDR2 (germline): SEHNR, FQNEAQ (reference sequence).

This chain links TRBV18 with TRBJ1-2; D unclear. The V end was cut by 2 bases, the J end by 3 bases, with 10 bases between. From germline, CDR1 is KGHSH and CDR2 LQKENI. The CDR3 is 14 residues long. Here the CDR3 reads CASSPLKGDYGYTF. The CDR3 DNA follows: TGTGCCAGCTCACCATTGAAAGGAGACTATGGCTACACCTTC.

The V gene is TRBV15, the J gene TRBJ1-1, with TRBD1 matching 8 bases. CDR1 and CDR2 from the germline V gene are LNHNV and YYDKDF (reference sequence). The CDR3 extends over 14 amino acids. Trimming cost V 5 bases and J 4 bases; bases outside gene matches: 6. The CDR3 reads CATSPNDRGTEAFF. The CDR3 region has the DNA TGTGCCACCAGCCCCAACGACAGGGGCACTGAAGCTTTCTTT.

A few counts support this clone. The rearrangement uses TRBV27 and TRBJ2-4; maybe TRBD2 (5 bases). CDR1 and CDR2 (germline): MNHEY, SMNVEV (reference sequence). The CDR3 is 15 residues long. V was shortened by 8 bases and J by 0 bases, with 14 bases between the two germline ends. CDR3 sequence reads: CASWRHSEAKNIQYF. The CDR3 DNA follows: TGTGCCAGCTGGAGGCACAGCGAAGCCAAAAACATTCAGTACTTC.

This clone occurred once. The chain joins TRBV2 to TRBJ2-3, with 12 bases lining up with TRBD2. Germline trimming cut 0 bases from V and 2 bases from J; bases unmatched to any gene: 3. The CDR3 spans 17 residues. Germline CDR1 is SNHLY and CDR2 is FYNNEI. In DNA, the CDR3 is TGTGCCAGCAGTGAAGCTGGACTAGCGGGGTACACAGATACGCAGTATTTT. Translated: CASSEAGLAGYTDTQYF. Looking up the rest from reference TRBV2 and TRBJ2-3 gives the full variable domain: EPEVTQTPSHQVTQMGQEVILRCVPISNHLYFYWYRQILGQKVEFLVSFYNNEISEKSEIFDDQFSVERPDGSNFTLKIRSTKLEDSAMYFCASSEAGLAGYTDTQYFGPGTRLTVL.

This chain joins TRBV7-6 and TRBJ2-6, with a weak D call TRBD1 (5 bases). This CDR3 contains 17 residues. The germline gives CDR1 SGHVS, CDR2 FNYEAQ. V was trimmed by 6 bases and J by 1 base, leaving 16 bases between them. CDR3 bases: TGTGCCAGCAGTCCTACTCGACAGTCTTCTGGGGCCAACGTCCTGACTTTC. Protein sequence: CASSPTRQSSGANVLTF.

The chain employs TRBV28 and TRBJ1-1; 7 nucleotides match TRBD1. The CDR3 runs 15 residues. Germline V lookup: CDR1 MDHEN, CDR2 SYDVKM. V was clipped by 4 bases and J by 4 bases; unmatched bases: 9. CDR3: CASSSPTGIVTEAFF. CDR3 in DNA: TGTGCCAGCAGTTCCCCGACAGGGATAGTCACTGAAGCTTTCTTT. Filled out from reference TRBV28 and TRBJ1-1, the complete variable domain reads DVKVTQSSRYLVKRTGEKVFLECVQDMDHENMFWYRQDPGLGLRLIYFSYDVKMKEKGDIPEGYSVSREKKERFSLILESASTNQTSMYLCASSSPTGIVTEAFFGQGTRLTVV.

The V call is TRBV19, the J call TRBJ2-1; TRBD1 matches at 9 bases. The trim removed 3 bases at V and 2 bases at J, leaving 5 bases unmatched. The CDR3 runs to 16 residues. Germline loops: CDR1 LNHDA, CDR2 SQIVND (reference sequence). The CDR3 DNA reads TGTGCCAGTAGTATCCGGGACAGGGCTCCCTACAATGAGCAGTTCTTC. Translated: CASSIRDRAPYNEQFF. Variable domain in full (rest from reference TRBV19 and TRBJ2-1): DGGITQSPKYLFRKEGQNVTLSCEQNLNHDAMYWYRQDPGQGLRLIYYSQIVNDFQKGDIAEGYSVSREKKESFPLTVTSAQKNPTAFYLCASSIRDRAPYNEQFFGPGTRLTVL.

The chain couples TRBV6-5 to TRBJ2-2; D is uncertain. Germline V CDR1 and CDR2: MNHEY, SVGAGI. The CDR3 consists of 15 residues. Trimming left V 4 bases short and J 5 bases short, with 14 bases between. In DNA form, the CDR3 reads TGTGCCAGCAGTTCTCCCCGGAGTTTGACCGGGGAGCTGTTTTTT. It is translated as CASSSPRSLTGELFF.

CDR3 bases: TGCAGCGTTGAACGGGGGGTAAGTACTGAAGCTTTCTTT. This sequence encodes CSVERGVSTEAFF. J is TRBJ1-1 and V is TRBV29-1; D is possibly TRBD1 (5 bases). The V gene's germline CDR1 is SQVTM and CDR2 ANQGSEA. The length of the CDR3 is 13 residues. The germline V and J ends were trimmed by 2 bases and 5 bases, with 12 bases remaining between them.

The chain has TRBV7-9 and TRBJ2-3; tentative D call: TRBD1 (5 bases). The germline gives CDR1 SEHNR, CDR2 FQNEAQ (reference sequence). Trimming removed 1 base from V and 1 base from J, with 12 bases in between. The CDR3 is made up of 16 amino acids. The DNA of the CDR3 is TGTGCCAGCAGCTTAGATGGGGCACGGGGCACAGATACGCAGTATTTT. This codes for CASSLDGARGTDTQYF.

The chain couples TRBV19 to TRBJ2-7; D is undetermined. Germline-derived CDR1 and CDR2 are LNHDA and SQIVND (reference sequence). V was shortened by 2 bases and J by 0 bases, with 8 bases between the two germline ends. The length of the CDR3 is 14 residues. The CDR3 nucleotides read TGTGCCAGTAGTATAACTGCGAGCTCCTACGAGCAGTACTTC. It is translated as CASSITASSYEQYF.

CDR3 region: CASSPAGGNTEAFF. DNA of the CDR3: TGTGCCAGCTCTCCCGCAGGGGGTAATACTGAAGCTTTCTTT. The chain employs TRBV18 and TRBJ1-1; TRBD1 agrees at 7 bases. After removal of 6 bases from V and 5 bases from J, the junction contained 9 bases not matched to a gene. Germline CDR1 reads KGHSH; CDR2 reads LQKENI. This CDR3 has 14 amino acids.

The genes are TRBV5-6 and TRBJ1-6; D possibly corresponds to TRBD1 (5 bases). This CDR3 is 13 amino acids long. Germline V CDR1 and CDR2: SGHDT, YYEEEE. Deletions cut 1 base from V and 8 bases from J, with 7 bases between. In DNA form, the CDR3 reads TGTGCCAGCAGCTTGATAGGGGATTCACCCCTCCACTTT. It translates to CASSLIGDSPLHF.